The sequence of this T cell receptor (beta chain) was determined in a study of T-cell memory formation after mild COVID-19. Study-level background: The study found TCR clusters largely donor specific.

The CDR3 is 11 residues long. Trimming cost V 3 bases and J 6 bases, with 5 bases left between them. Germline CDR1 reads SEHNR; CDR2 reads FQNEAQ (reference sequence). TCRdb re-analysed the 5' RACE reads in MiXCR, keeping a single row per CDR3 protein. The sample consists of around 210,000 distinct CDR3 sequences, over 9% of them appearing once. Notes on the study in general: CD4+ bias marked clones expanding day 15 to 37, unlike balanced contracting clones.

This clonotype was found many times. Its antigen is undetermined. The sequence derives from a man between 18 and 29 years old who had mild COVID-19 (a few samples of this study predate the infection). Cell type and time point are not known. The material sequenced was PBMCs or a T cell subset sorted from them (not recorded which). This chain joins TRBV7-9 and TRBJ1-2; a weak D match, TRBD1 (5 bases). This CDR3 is CASSLGDGYTF. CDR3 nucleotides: TGTGCCAGCAGCTTGGGGGATGGCTACACCTTC. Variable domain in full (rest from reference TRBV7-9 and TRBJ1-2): DTGVSQNPRHKITKRGQNVTFRCDPISEHNRLYWYRQTLGQGPEFLTYFQNEAQLEKSRLLSDRFSAERPKGSFSTLEIQRTEQGDSAMYLCASSLGDGYTFGSGTRLTVV.